This T cell receptor beta chain came from a study of blood T cells in healthy people across ages. Sample-barcoded 5' priming and a J-beta primer mix drove a second PCR of about 6 to 11 cycles. TCRdb redid the calling of the 5' RACE reads with MiXCR, one entry per CDR3 protein. The data show approximately 780,000 distinct CDR3 sequences, around 24% seen once. CDR3 length equals 20 residues. The germline CDR1 and CDR2 sequences are SGHNT and YYREEE (reference sequence). V gave up 2 bases and J gave up 3 bases; unmatched junction bases: 17. The data were also submitted as part of a second study, on T cells of mothers and their children.

This clonotype was obtained from a boy aged 5-17 years in good health. Material: blood. The chain combines TRBV5-4 with TRBJ2-3, with 11 nucleotides matching TRBD2. In nucleotides, the CDR3 is TGTGCCAGCAGCTTTCCGAGGTGGGCTAGCGGGGGGCCCGAGACAGATACGCAGTATTTT. It specifies CASSFPRWASGGPETDTQYF.